Sequencing of this TCR beta chain was carried out in a study of blood T cell repertoires in COVID-19. For the study at large: In each case, the material was cDNA or gDNA derived from T cells, B-cell-depleted T cells, or PBMCs.

Germline lookup yields CDR1 MNHEY and CDR2 SMNVEV (reference sequence). V lost 3 bases to trimming and J lost 3 bases, with 14 bases between them. The CDR3 is made up of 16 amino acids. TCRdb keeps only in-frame clones here, not all; method: immunoSEQ multiplex PCR. Of some 220,000 clones listed, approximately 83% are singletons. The chain employs TRBV27 and TRBJ1-4, with a possible D match to TRBD1 (5 bases). Sequences were obtained from peripheral blood. This sequence originates from a woman in her 30s who had recovered from COVID-19. CDR3 protein: CASSLDIMRSNEKLFF. In DNA form, the CDR3 reads TGTGCCAGCAGTTTGGACATTATGAGGTCTAATGAAAAACTGTTTTTT.